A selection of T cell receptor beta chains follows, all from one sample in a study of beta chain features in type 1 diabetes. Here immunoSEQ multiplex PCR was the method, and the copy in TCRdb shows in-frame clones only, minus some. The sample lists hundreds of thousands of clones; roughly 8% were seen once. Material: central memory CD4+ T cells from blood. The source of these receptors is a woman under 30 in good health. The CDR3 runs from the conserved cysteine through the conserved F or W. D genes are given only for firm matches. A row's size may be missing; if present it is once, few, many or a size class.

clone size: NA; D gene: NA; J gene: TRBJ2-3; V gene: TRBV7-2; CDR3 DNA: TGTGCCAGCAGCATAACTACAGGAGCGGATACGCAGTATTTT; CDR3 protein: CASSITTGADTQYF
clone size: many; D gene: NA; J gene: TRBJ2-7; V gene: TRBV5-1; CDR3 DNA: TGCGCCAGCAGCGGGGACGGGAGCTCCTACGAGCAGTACTTC; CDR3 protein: CASSGDGSSYEQYF
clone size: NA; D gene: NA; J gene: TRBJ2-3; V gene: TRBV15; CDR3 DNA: TGTGCCACCAGCAGGGCCACAGGAGCGGGCACAGATACGCAGTATTTT; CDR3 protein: CATSRATGAGTDTQYF
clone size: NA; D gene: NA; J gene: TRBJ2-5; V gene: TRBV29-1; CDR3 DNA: TGCAGCGTTGGGGTTGGGGAGACCCAGTACTTC; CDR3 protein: CSVGVGETQYF
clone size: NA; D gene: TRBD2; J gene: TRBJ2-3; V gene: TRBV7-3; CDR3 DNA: TGTGCCAGCAGCTTAACCAGCGGACTAGCGGGAGGTGGAGATACGCAGTATTTT; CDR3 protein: CASSLTSGLAGGGDTQYF
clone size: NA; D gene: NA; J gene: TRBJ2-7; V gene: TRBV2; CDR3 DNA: TGTGCCAGCAAGGGGGAGACCTACGAGCAGTACTTC; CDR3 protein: CASKGETYEQYF
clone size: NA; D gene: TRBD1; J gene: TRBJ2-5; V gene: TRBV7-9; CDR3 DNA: TGTGCCAGCAGCTTAGTTATATCCCGCCCAGGGGGCCAAGAGACCCAGTACTTC; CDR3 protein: CASSLVISRPGGQETQYF
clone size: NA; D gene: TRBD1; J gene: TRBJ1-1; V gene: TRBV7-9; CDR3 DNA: TGTGCCAGCAGCACCACAGGGGGTACTGAAGCTTTCTTT; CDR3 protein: CASSTTGGTEAFF
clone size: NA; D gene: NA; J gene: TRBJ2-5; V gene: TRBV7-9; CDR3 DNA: TGTGCCAGCAGCTTAGTCGCAGGGAGCGAGACCCAGTACTTC; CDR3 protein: CASSLVAGSETQYF
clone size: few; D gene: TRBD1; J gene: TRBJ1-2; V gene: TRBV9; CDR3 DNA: TGTGCCAGCTCCGACAGGGAGAAGGGGCCTGATAACTATGGCTACACCTTC; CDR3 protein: CASSDREKGPDNYGYTF
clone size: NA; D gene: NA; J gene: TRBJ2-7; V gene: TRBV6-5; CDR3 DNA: TGTGCCAGCAAAGGTGGGCTGACAGGTTACGAGCAGTACTTC; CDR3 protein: CASKGGLTGYEQYF
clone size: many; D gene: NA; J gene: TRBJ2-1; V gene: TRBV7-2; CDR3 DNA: TGTGCCAGCAGTTTGGGGAGGTATAATGAGCAGTTCTTC; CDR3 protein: CASSLGRYNEQFF
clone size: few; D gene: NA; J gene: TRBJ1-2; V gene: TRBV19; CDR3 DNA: TGTGCCAGTAGTATAAAACCCGGGGTCGGAGGCTACACCTTC; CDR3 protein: CASSIKPGVGGYTF
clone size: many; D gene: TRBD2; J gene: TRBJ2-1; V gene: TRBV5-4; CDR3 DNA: TGTGCCAGCAGCCTAAGACTAGCGGGTTACAATGAGCAGTTCTTC; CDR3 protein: CASSLRLAGYNEQFF
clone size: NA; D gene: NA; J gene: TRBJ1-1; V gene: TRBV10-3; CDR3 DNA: TGTGCCATCAGGGTACAGGTAAACGGTGAAGCTTTCTTT; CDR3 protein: CAIRVQVNGEAFF
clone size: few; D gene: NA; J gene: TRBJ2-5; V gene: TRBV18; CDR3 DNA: TGTGCCAGCTCACCATCGAAGACCCAGTACTTC; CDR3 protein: CASSPSKTQYF
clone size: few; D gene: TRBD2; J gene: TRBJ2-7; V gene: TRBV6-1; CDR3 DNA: TGTGCCAGCAGTGAACGCGGGAGCTCCTACGAGCAGTACTTC; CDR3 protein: CASSERGSSYEQYF
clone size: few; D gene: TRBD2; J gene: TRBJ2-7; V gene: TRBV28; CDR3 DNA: TGTGCCAGCTTCGCAAACGGGAGGGCGGACGAGCAGTACTTC; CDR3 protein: CASFANGRADEQYF
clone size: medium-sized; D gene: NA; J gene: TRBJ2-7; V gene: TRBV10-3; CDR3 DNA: TGTGCCATCAGTGGAGGATACGAGCAGTACTTC; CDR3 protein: CAISGGYEQYF
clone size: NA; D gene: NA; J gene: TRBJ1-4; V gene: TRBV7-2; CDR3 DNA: TGTGCCAGCAGGCCTTCCTCAACTAATGAAAAACTGTTTTTT; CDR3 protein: CASRPSSTNEKLFF
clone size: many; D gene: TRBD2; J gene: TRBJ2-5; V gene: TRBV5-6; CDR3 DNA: TGTGCCAGCAGTAAACTGGGACTAGCGGCCGTGGCGACCCAGTACTTC; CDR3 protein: CASSKLGLAAVATQYF
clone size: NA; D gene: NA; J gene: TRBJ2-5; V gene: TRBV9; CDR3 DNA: TGTGCCAGCAGCACGGGACCATGGGAAGAGACCCAGTACTTC; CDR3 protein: CASSTGPWEETQYF
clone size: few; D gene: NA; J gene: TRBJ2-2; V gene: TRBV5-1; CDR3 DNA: TGCGCCAGCAGCTTGGTCGGTATTACCGGGGAGCTGTTTTTT; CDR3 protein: CASSLVGITGELFF
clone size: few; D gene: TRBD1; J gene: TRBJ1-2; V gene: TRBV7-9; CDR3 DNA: TGTGCCAGCAGCCCCCAGGGGGGCCAGCCCAACTATGGCTACACCTTC; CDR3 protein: CASSPQGGQPNYGYTF
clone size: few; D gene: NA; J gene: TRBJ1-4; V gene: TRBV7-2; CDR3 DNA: TGTGCCAGCAGGCGTAGACCTGCAACTAATGAAAAACTGTTTTTT; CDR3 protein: CASRRRPATNEKLFF
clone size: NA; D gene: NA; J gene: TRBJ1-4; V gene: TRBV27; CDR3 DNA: TGTGCCAGCACTCCAGTTGGGGGCGAGAATGAAAAACTGTTTTTT; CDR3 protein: CASTPVGGENEKLFF
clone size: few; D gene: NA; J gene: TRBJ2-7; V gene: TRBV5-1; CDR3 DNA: TGCGCCAGCAGCAGGGACAAGTCCTACGAGCAGTACTTC; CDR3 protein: CASSRDKSYEQYF
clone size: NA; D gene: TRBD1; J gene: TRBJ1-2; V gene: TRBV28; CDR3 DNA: TGTGCCAGCAGACTACAGGGGGCGTTCTATGGCTACACCTTC; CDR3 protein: CASRLQGAFYGYTF
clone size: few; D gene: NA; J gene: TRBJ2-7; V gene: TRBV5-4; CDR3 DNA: TGTGCCAGCAGCTTCGGATATTCCCCGTACGAGCAGTACTTC; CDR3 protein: CASSFGYSPYEQYF
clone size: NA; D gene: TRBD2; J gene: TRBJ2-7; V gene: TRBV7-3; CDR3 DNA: TGTGCCAGCAGCTTACGCGGACTAGCGGGAGTAAGGCCCTACGAGCAGTACTTC; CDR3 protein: CASSLRGLAGVRPYEQYF
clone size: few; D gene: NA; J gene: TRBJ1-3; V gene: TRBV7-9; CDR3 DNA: TGTGCCAGCACACACCGGGACCGAGCTGGAAACACCATATATTTT; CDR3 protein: CASTHRDRAGNTIYF
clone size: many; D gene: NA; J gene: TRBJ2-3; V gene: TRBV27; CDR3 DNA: TGTGCCAGCAGTCTCAAAGGAGTAGATACGCAGTATTTT; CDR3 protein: CASSLKGVDTQYF
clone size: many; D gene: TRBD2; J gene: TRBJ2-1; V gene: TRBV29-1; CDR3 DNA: TGCAGCGTTGCTTCTAGCGGGAGTAATGAGCAGTTCTTC; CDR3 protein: CSVASSGSNEQFF
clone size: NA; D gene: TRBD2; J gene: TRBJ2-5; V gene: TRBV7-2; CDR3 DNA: TGTGCCAGCAGCTTAGGGACTAGCGCTATCCAAGAGACCCAGTACTTC; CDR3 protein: CASSLGTSAIQETQYF
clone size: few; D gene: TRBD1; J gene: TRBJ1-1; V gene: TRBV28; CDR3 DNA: TGTGCCAGCCCTCCCGCGGACAGGGGCCGATTGAACACTGAAGCTTTCTTT; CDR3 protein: CASPPADRGRLNTEAFF
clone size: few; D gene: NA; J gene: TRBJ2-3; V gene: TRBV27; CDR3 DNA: TGTGCCAGCAGTTTGAGGGGCCCGGGAGATACGCAGTATTTT; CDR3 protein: CASSLRGPGDTQYF
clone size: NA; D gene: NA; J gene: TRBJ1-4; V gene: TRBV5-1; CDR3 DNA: TGCGCCAGCAGCTACGGGTCAGGGCGTGGTGAAAAACTGTTTTTT; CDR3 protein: CASSYGSGRGEKLFF
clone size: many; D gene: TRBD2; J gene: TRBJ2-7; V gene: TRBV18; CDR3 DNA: TGTGCCAGCTCACCGGGACTAGCGGGTGGAAGCTCCTACGAGCAGTACTTC; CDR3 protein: CASSPGLAGGSSYEQYF
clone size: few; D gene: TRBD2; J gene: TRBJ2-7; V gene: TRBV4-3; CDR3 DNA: TGCGCCAGCAGCCCGGGTACTAGCGAAGAGCAGTACTTC; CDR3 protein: CASSPGTSEEQYF
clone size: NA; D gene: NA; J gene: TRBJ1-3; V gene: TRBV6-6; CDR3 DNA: TGTGCCAGCAGTTACTTGATAAGGGGGTCTGGAAACACCATATATTTT; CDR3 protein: CASSYLIRGSGNTIYF
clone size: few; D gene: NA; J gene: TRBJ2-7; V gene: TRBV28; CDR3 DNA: TGTGCCAGCAGTAAGGCAGGGATCTCCTACGAGCAGTACTTC; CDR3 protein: CASSKAGISYEQYF
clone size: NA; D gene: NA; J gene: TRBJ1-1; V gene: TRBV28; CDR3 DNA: TGTGCCAGCAGTTTAGGCACAGGGCTATTGAACACTGAAGCTTTCTTT; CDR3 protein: CASSLGTGLLNTEAFF
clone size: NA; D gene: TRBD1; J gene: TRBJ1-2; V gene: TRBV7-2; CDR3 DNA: TGTGCCAGCAGCCGATGGACAGGGAGGAATAACTATGGCTACACCTTC; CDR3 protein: CASSRWTGRNNYGYTF
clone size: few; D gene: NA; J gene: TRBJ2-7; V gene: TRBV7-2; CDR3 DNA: TGTGCCAGCAGCTTAGGGCTAGGAAGTCTTTACGAGCAGTACTTC; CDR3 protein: CASSLGLGSLYEQYF
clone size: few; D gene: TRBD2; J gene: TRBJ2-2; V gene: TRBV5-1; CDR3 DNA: TGCGCCAGCAGCTTGGTTCCGACTAGCTCCGAAACCGGGGAGCTGTTTTTT; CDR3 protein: CASSLVPTSSETGELFF